These T cell receptor beta chains were read from a single sample in a study of molecular identifiers for immune sequencing clone quantification. TCRdb ran MiXCR on the PCR reads and lists one entry per CDR3 protein. Of approximately 630,000 distinct CDR3 sequences detected, 25% appear once; the ten largest clones hold 0.7% to 0.95%. What was sequenced was naive CD8+ T cells from blood, with Jurkat cell RNA spiked in. These receptors all stem from a human donor in good health. Some libraries in this study had Jurkat cell RNA spiked in. Each CDR3 is given with its conserved first and last residue.

CASSLVRAVTGELFF	TRBV5-6	TRBJ2-2
CASNDRTHEQYF	TRBV11-2	TRBJ2-7
CASLGGTDTQYF	TRBV19	TRBJ2-3
CASSLTSPNPQETQYF	TRBV5-1	TRBJ2-5
CASSPPGLEATYEQYF	TRBV6-5	TRBJ2-7
CASSYNTNTGELFF	TRBV6-6	TRBJ2-2
CATSRQDRGDHEQYF	TRBV15	TRBJ2-7
CASSYRGQDETQYF	TRBV11-2	TRBJ2-5
CASSLTAGGGKLFF	TRBV7-6	TRBJ1-4
CASSQDWEMHQPQHF	TRBV4-2	TRBJ1-5
CASTPETGELFF	TRBV6-2/TRBV6-3	TRBJ2-2
CAWSSEGYTF	TRBV30	TRBJ1-2
CASSTNPTRGDIQYF	TRBV12-3/TRBV12-4	TRBJ2-4
CASSLDGLLAGGINEQFF	TRBV7-2	TRBJ2-1
CASSFLPKMGPTEAFF	TRBV5-8	TRBJ1-1
CASSPDTQETQYF	TRBV7-9	TRBJ2-5
CASSLVSWDEQYF	TRBV5-6	TRBJ2-7
CASSHPMTSGRDEQYF	TRBV7-9	TRBJ2-7
CASSRDRSYTEAFF	TRBV4-3	TRBJ1-1
CASSFSGPPSYEQYF	TRBV7-2	TRBJ2-7
CATSDFVVDSGNNEQFF	TRBV24-1	TRBJ2-1
CSARPTGEYEQYF	TRBV20-1	TRBJ2-7
CASSFSGADGERFF	TRBV5-1	TRBJ2-1
CASSLVQGSSSAPYF	TRBV28	TRBJ2-7
CASGRGTEAFF	TRBV12-5	TRBJ1-1
CASSQGSSSSYNEQFF	TRBV4-1	TRBJ2-1
CASNDRDLQPQHF	TRBV28	TRBJ1-5
CASSLVGGLQPQHF	TRBV27	TRBJ1-5
CASSPVGGPHEQYF	TRBV7-9	TRBJ2-7
CASSLGGSNEQYF	TRBV28	TRBJ2-7
CASSVERGVVAGELFF	TRBV9	TRBJ2-2
CSTRGEASYEQYF	TRBV20-1	TRBJ2-7
CASSPNDVAGVVTDTQYF	TRBV18	TRBJ2-3
CASSRWDFSTDTQYF	TRBV7-9	TRBJ2-3
CSVVQISSYEQYF	TRBV29-1	TRBJ2-7
CASSLASAADTQYF	TRBV11-2	TRBJ2-3
CAWTKLLQGPRGTDTQYF	TRBV30	TRBJ2-3
CSARGNNARSYEQYF	TRBV20-1	TRBJ2-7